The source of this T cell receptor beta chain is a study of CXCR4 blockade with PD-1 therapy in pancreatic cancer. Data came from immunoSEQ multiplex PCR; TCRdb stores just in-frame clones and leaves some out. The data hold thousands of clones, with 48% observed a single time. Patients who provided the archived tumor blocks had not received neoadjuvant therapy before surgery. The trim removed 4 bases at V and 8 bases at J, leaving 14 bases unmatched. Germline V CDR1 and CDR2: LNHDA, SQIVND (reference sequence). The CDR3 spans 15 residues. General study results and limits: Tumor clonality averaged roughly 0.13 versus 0.045 in healthy blood, not predicting survival.

Of note for this clone: What it binds is not known.

The clonotype originates from a human donor with pancreatic ductal adenocarcinoma. Material: tumor tissue. V is TRBV19 and J is TRBJ2-7; 7 positions match TRBD1. Here the CDR3 DNA reads TGTGCCAGTAGTACAAAATTAGGGACAGCTCAACAGCAGTACTTC. This sequence encodes CASSTKLGTAQQQYF.